The 9 T cell receptor beta chains below were found in one sample sequenced in a study of cytomegalovirus exposure and HLA in healthy donors. TCRdb keeps only in-frame clones here, not all; method: immunoSEQ multiplex PCR. The table shows a few hundred thousand clones, with roughly 84% occurring only once. The specimen was PBMCs. The receptors stem from a young woman in good health and CMV-seropositive.

This sequence joins TRBV6-5 and TRBJ2-7, with 9 bases fitting TRBD2. The germline CDR1 and CDR2 sequences are MNHEY and SVGAGI. The CDR3 totals 14 residues. V was clipped by 5 bases and J by 0 bases; unmatched bases: 2. CDR3 nucleotide sequence: TGTGCCAGCAGTACTAGCGGGCACTCCTACGAGCAGTACTTC. Translating gives CASSTSGHSYEQYF.

V is TRBV6-1 and J is TRBJ1-2; D gene uncertain. Trimming removed 2 bases from V and 8 bases from J, with 12 bases in between. Germline CDR1 MNHNS, CDR2 SASEGT. CDR3 size: 13 residues. Here the CDR3 DNA reads TGTGCCAGCAGTGAATCTGCCCCCCCCGGCTACACCTTC. Its translation is CASSESAPPGYTF.

This chain links TRBV27 with TRBJ2-7; TRBD1 matches 11 bases. The V and J ends lost 1 base and 5 bases, in that order; junction bases with no gene match: 4. Germline loops: CDR1 MNHEY, CDR2 SMNVEV (reference sequence). CDR3 size: 15 residues. CDR3 region: CASSLLGDRGDEQYF. As DNA, the CDR3 is TGTGCCAGCAGTTTATTAGGGGACAGGGGGGACGAGCAGTACTTC.

The chain joins TRBV5-5 to TRBJ2-7, with D perhaps TRBD1 or TRBD2 (5 bases each). The CDR3 contains 13 residues. V shed 4 bases and J shed 4 bases, with 12 bases lying between them. Germline CDR1 reads SGHKS; CDR2 reads YYEKEE (reference sequence). CDR3 coding DNA: TGTGCCAGCAGCCGGGACCCCGCATACGAGCAGTACTTC. It yields the protein CASSRDPAYEQYF. The variable domain in full, with the rest retrieved from reference TRBV5-5 and TRBJ2-7, is DAGVTQSPTHLIKTRGQQVTLRCSPISGHKSVSWYQQVLGQGPQFIFQYYEKEERGRGNFPDRFSARQFPNYSSELNVNALLLGDSALYLCASSRDPAYEQYFGPGTRLTVT.

The CDR3 protein is CASSYSMGRLNTEAFF. The CDR3 DNA is TGTGCCAGCAGTTACTCTATGGGACGGTTGAACACTGAAGCTTTCTTT. V and J are TRBV27 and TRBJ1-1; D possibly corresponds to TRBD1 (5 bases). The CDR3 is made up of 16 amino acids. Deletions cut 4 bases from V and 0 bases from J, with 15 bases between. Germline assignment: CDR1 MNHEY and CDR2 SMNVEV (reference sequence).

This chain uses TRBV30 with TRBJ2-3, with D possibly being TRBD2 (6 bases). Germline CDR1 is GTSNPN and CDR2 is SVGIG (reference sequence). This CDR3 comprises 12 residues. V lost 4 bases and J 2 bases, leaving 7 bases between the germline ends. Here the CDR3 reads CAWTSATDTQYF. Here the CDR3 DNA reads TGTGCCTGGACTAGCGCCACAGATACGCAGTATTTT. The full variable domain, completed using reference TRBV30 and TRBJ2-3, is SQTIHQWPATLVQPVGSPLSLECTVEGTSNPNLYWYRQAAGRGLQLLFYSVGIGQISSEVPQNLSASRPQDRQFILSSKKLLLSDSGFYLCAWTSATDTQYFGPGTRLTVL.

This chain links TRBV27 with TRBJ1-2; 12 nucleotides agree with TRBD1. The CDR3 is made up of 15 amino acids. Germline V gene sequence: CDR1 MNHEY, CDR2 SMNVEV (reference sequence). The J segment lost 7 bases and the V segment lost 5 bases, leaving 8 bases of the junction unmatched. The CDR3 reads CASSASGTGGGGYTF. CDR3 sequence (DNA): TGTGCCAGCAGTGCTTCCGGGACAGGGGGCGGTGGCTACACCTTC.

The rearrangement uses TRBV19 and TRBJ2-7; D is possibly TRBD2 (5 bases). The germline V gene encodes CDR1 LNHDA and CDR2 SQIVND (reference sequence). The CDR3 extends over 13 amino acids. V gave up 4 bases and J gave up 7 bases, with 14 bases separating them. CDR3 loop: CASSNMGSGEQYF. CDR3 coding DNA: TGTGCCAGTAGTAATATGGGGTCGGGGGAGCAGTACTTC.

This clone was seen just once. J is TRBJ1-5 and V is TRBV30; D unclear. This CDR3 has 13 amino acids. Trimming removed 2 bases from V and 5 bases from J, with 10 bases in between. CDR1 is GTSNPN and CDR2 is SVGIG in the germline V gene (reference sequence). The CDR3 coding sequence is TGTGCCTGGAGTAAAATCGCCGATCAGCCCCAGCATTTT. This sequence encodes CAWSKIADQPQHF.